The clone carrying this T cell receptor (beta chain) was detected once. The sample originates from a study of technical replicates of blood from a few donors. Method: immunoSEQ multiplex PCR; TCRdb's copy keeps in-frame clones and lacks some. The data contain fewer than 90,000 clones, 93% of them singletons. Sequenced material: T cells isolated from PBMCs. The clonotype originates from a human donor in good health.

CDR3 coding DNA: TGTGCCAGCAGCAAAGGGCAGGGTGTTACTGGAAACACCATATATTTT. This codes for CASSKGQGVTGNTIYF. V is TRBV21-1 and J is TRBJ1-3; no DNA check was done on the table's D call, TRBD1. TRBV21-1 counts as a pseudogene. The CDR3 consists of 16 residues.